Listed here is a single T cell receptor (beta chain). This sample was taken from a study of sequential checkpoint blockade in melanoma. The wider study: Patients were randomized 1:1 to nivolumab-then-ipilimumab or ipilimumab-then-nivolumab first-line.

The assay was immunoSEQ multiplex PCR, and TCRdb's table has in-frame clones only and misses some. Here the sample spans 8,000 or so clones, roughly 90% being singletons. The treatment here: randomized to nivolumab then ipilimumab (arm A) or the reverse (arm B). The sequenced sample was CD8+ T cells sorted from blood (inferred from file names), obtained from a patient given nivolumab and ipilimumab in sequence. This sequence was found in a human donor with melanoma.

The DNA of the CDR3 is TGTGCCACTACGTATGATCAGCCTCCGGGCTATGGCTACACCTTC. Encoded protein: CATTYDQPPGYGYTF. This chain joins TRBV10-3 and TRBJ1-2; D gene ambiguous. The V gene lost 10 bases and the J gene lost 4 bases, with 22 bases spanning the gap. Germline V lookup: CDR1 ENHRY, CDR2 SYGVKD. The CDR3 is made up of 15 amino acids.